One TCR beta chain is described in this entry. Its antigen is still unknown. Survey level was the resolution at which the v3.0 immunoSEQ assay ran. The protocol was immunoSEQ multiplex PCR, while the TCRdb copy is restricted to in-frame clones and leaves out a portion. The sample holds some 25,000 clones, 79% seen once. This entry belongs to a study of long-term antiretroviral therapy in people with HIV. CDR3 length: 13 residues. CDR1 and CDR2 from the germline V gene are SQVTM and ANQGSEA. V was clipped by 4 bases and J by 4 bases; unmatched bases: 4. The study, taken as a whole, reports: After ART, diversity increased yet remained lower than transplant donor controls. Repertoires from HIV showed CDR3 length ranges narrower than those of controls.

The sequencing here drew on unsorted PBMCs, taken 2.1 years after starting antiretroviral therapy. The chain is built from TRBV29-1 and TRBJ1-5; 7 bases line up with TRBD1. The source is a man under 40 with HIV. The chain's CDR3 is CSVGVTGNQPQHF. CDR3 in DNA: TGCAGCGTTGGAGTGACAGGGAATCAGCCCCAGCATTTT.